The 18 T cell receptor beta chains presented below share a single source sample, sequenced in a study of shared clonotypes between healthy human individuals. Positive CCR7 selection of CD45RO-negative cells yielded the naive CD8 cells, and terminally differentiated effector memory CD45RA+ cells were excluded. Produced via immunoSEQ multiplex PCR; TCRdb's table is partial and in-frame only. The data hold 650,000 to 800,000 clones, with 92% observed a single time. The sequencing input was naive CD8+ T cells sorted from blood. Receptors originate from a man aged 25 to 40 in good health.

This clone was found a few times. V usage is TRBV27 and J usage is TRBJ1-2; TRBD1 agrees at 7 bases. Trimming at V came to 6 bases and at J to 4 bases, leaving 8 bases not matched to a gene. Germline CDR1 is MNHEY and CDR2 is SMNVEV (reference sequence). This CDR3 comprises 14 residues. CDR3 in DNA: TGTGCCAGCAGCACGACAGGGTTATCCTATGGCTACACCTTC. Its translation is CASSTTGLSYGYTF.

The chain employs TRBV6-5 and TRBJ2-1; 12 nucleotides match TRBD2. The germline CDR1 and CDR2 sequences are MNHEY and SVGAGI. The trim removed 0 bases at V and 8 bases at J, leaving 5 bases unmatched. This CDR3 is 16 amino acids long. The chain's CDR3 is CASSYSTSGRWDEQFF. CDR3 sequence (DNA): TGTGCCAGCAGTTACTCGACTAGCGGGAGATGGGATGAGCAGTTCTTC.

The CDR3 reads CASSGMNRHHGYTF. The CDR3 bases are TGTGCCAGCAGTGGTATGAACAGGCACCATGGCTACACCTTC. This chain connects TRBV25-1 to TRBJ1-2; weak D call: TRBD1 (5 bases). CDR3 length: 14 residues. The germline CDR1 and CDR2 sequences are MGHDK and SYGVNS. With 4 bases removed from V and 6 bases from J, the gap between germline ends came to 15 bases.

The chain is built from TRBV27 and TRBJ1-2, with TRBD1 as a possible D gene (5 bases). The CDR3 is made up of 14 amino acids. Trimming removed 6 bases at V and 6 bases at J, with 17 bases between. From germline, CDR1 is MNHEY and CDR2 SMNVEV (reference sequence). CDR3 nucleotide sequence: TGTGCCAGCAGCCCCAGGGACCGCCTACATGGCTACACCTTC. As protein: CASSPRDRLHGYTF.

The chain uses TRBV15 and TRBJ1-5; the D gene is possibly TRBD1 (5 bases). Germline V gene data show CDR1 as LNHNV and CDR2 as YYDKDF (reference sequence). The V end was cut by 0 bases, the J end by 3 bases, with 9 bases between. The CDR3 sequence is 15 residues long. The CDR3 coding sequence is TGTGCCACCAGCAGAGATGGGGCGTTCAATCAGCCCCAGCATTTT. Protein sequence: CATSRDGAFNQPQHF. Variable domain in full (rest from reference TRBV15 and TRBJ1-5): DAMVIQNPRYQVTQFGKPVTLSCSQTLNHNVMYWYQQKSSQAPKLLFHYYDKDFNNEADTPDNFQSRRPNTSFCFLDIRSPGLGDTAMYLCATSRDGAFNQPQHFGDGTRLSIL.

This clone was detected a few times. The rearrangement joins TRBV2 to TRBJ2-1, with 8 bases matching TRBD1. The CDR3 totals 14 residues. The J segment lost 8 bases and the V segment lost 4 bases, leaving 7 bases of the junction unmatched. Germline V gene sequence: CDR1 SNHLY, CDR2 FYNNEI. CDR3 coding DNA: TGTGCCAGCAGTGTTTGGGCAGGGGGCGATGAGCAGTTCTTC. It codes for CASSVWAGGDEQFF.

V usage is TRBV5-1 and J usage is TRBJ2-5, with D perhaps matching TRBD1 (6 bases). Germline V gene lookup returns CDR1 SGHRS and CDR2 YFSETQ. V was shortened by 0 bases and J by 2 bases, with 14 bases between the two germline ends. This CDR3 has 16 residues. The CDR3 reads CASSLAGHRGQETQYF. In DNA, the CDR3 is TGCGCCAGCAGCTTGGCGGGACATCGTGGGCAAGAGACCCAGTACTTC.

This clone was seen just once. J is TRBJ2-5 and V is TRBV9, with TRBD2 as a possible D gene (5 bases). Germline-derived CDR1 and CDR2 are SGDLS and YYNGEE. This CDR3 is 14 amino acids long. V was trimmed by 0 bases and J by 2 bases, leaving 8 bases between them. The CDR3 protein is CASSVVSVQETQYF. The CDR3 DNA sequence: TGTGCCAGCAGCGTAGTTAGCGTACAAGAGACCCAGTACTTC.

DNA for the CDR3: TGTGCCAGTAGTAACGGCGGGCCAACCCCTGAGCAGTACTTC. Translating gives CASSNGGPTPEQYF. The rearrangement links TRBV19 to TRBJ2-7; possible D gene TRBD2, 5 bases. This CDR3 contains 14 residues. The V gene's germline CDR1 is LNHDA and CDR2 SQIVND (reference sequence). Trimming took 4 bases from V and 7 from J, leaving 17 bases between them. Supplemented by reference TRBV19 and TRBJ2-7, the full variable domain reads DGGITQSPKYLFRKEGQNVTLSCEQNLNHDAMYWYRQDPGQGLRLIYYSQIVNDFQKGDIAEGYSVSREKKESFPLTVTSAQKNPTAFYLCASSNGGPTPEQYFGPGTRLTVT.

The V gene is TRBV27, the J gene TRBJ2-5, with D possibly being TRBD1 (5 bases). The CDR3 length is 18 residues. The V gene's germline CDR1 is MNHEY and CDR2 SMNVEV (reference sequence). Trimming pared 4 bases from V and 1 base from J, leaving 22 bases between. The CDR3 spells CASSSNVAPQGFQETQYF. CDR3 in DNA: TGTGCCAGCAGTTCCAACGTGGCCCCGCAGGGCTTCCAAGAGACCCAGTACTTC.

V usage is TRBV4-1 and J usage is TRBJ1-2; a possible D gene is TRBD1 (6 bases). Trimming shortened V by 0 bases and J by 7 bases, and 21 bases separated the two germline ends. CDR3 length equals 17 residues. Germline CDR1 and CDR2: MGHRA and YSYEKL. CDR3 region: CASSQEFGGGRGGGYTF. The CDR3 coding sequence is TGCGCCAGCAGCCAAGAATTCGGGGGAGGCAGGGGAGGTGGCTACACCTTC.

This clone was observed a single time. The chain employs TRBV5-1 and TRBJ2-5, with D tentatively TRBD1 (7 bases). The CDR3 has 16 residues. CDR1 SGHRS and CDR2 YFSETQ come from the germline V gene. The V end lost 2 bases, the J end lost 5 bases, and 19 bases lay between the germline ends. Here the CDR3 reads CASSFLLEGATETQYF. As DNA, the CDR3 is TGCGCCAGCAGCTTCTTGTTGGAGGGGGCGACTGAGACCCAGTACTTC.

CDR3 DNA sequence: TGTGCCAGCTCACCACCGAGGGCTTTCCAAGAGACCCAGTACTTC. Its protein product is CASSPPRAFQETQYF. This sequence joins TRBV18 and TRBJ2-5; a weak D match, TRBD2 (5 bases). CDR3 length: 15 residues. Trimming took 0 bases from V and 1 from J, leaving 9 bases between them. Germline CDR1 KGHSH, CDR2 LQKENI. The variable domain in full, completed from reference TRBV18 and TRBJ2-5, reads NAGVMQNPRHLVRRRGQEARLRCSPMKGHSHVYWYRQLPEEGLKFMVYLQKENIIDESGMPKERFSAEFPKEGPSILRIQQVVRGDSAAYFCASSPPRAFQETQYFGPGTRLLVL.

This clone was seen a handful of times. This CDR3 is CASSYGSLTYEQYF. The CDR3, as DNA: TGTGCCAGCAGCTATGGCAGCCTCACCTACGAGCAGTACTTC. This chain links TRBV11-2 with TRBJ2-7; D unclear. The V end lost 4 bases, the J end lost 2 bases, and 12 bases lay between the germline ends. CDR1 SGHAT and CDR2 FQNNGV come from the germline V gene. This CDR3 has 14 residues.

The CDR3 loop reads CASSRARGSYNEQFF. The DNA of the CDR3 is TGTGCCAGCAGCCGCGCCAGGGGGTCCTACAATGAGCAGTTCTTC. V and J are TRBV11-2 and TRBJ2-1; 7 bases fit TRBD1. Germline-derived CDR1 and CDR2 are SGHAT and FQNNGV. The CDR3 is 15 residues long. Trimming cost V 5 bases and J 1 base; bases outside gene matches: 5.

The CDR3: CASSPDSSSYNEQFF. The CDR3 DNA is TGTGCCAGCAGCCCCGACTCGAGCTCCTACAATGAGCAGTTCTTC. The V gene is TRBV2, the J gene TRBJ2-1; D not resolved. This CDR3 comprises 15 residues. The V gene lost 6 bases and the J gene lost 0 bases, with 12 bases spanning the gap. The germline V gene encodes CDR1 SNHLY and CDR2 FYNNEI.

The rearrangement links TRBV5-1 to TRBJ2-7; maybe TRBD2 (6 bases). The length of the CDR3 is 14 residues. Germline assignment: CDR1 SGHRS and CDR2 YFSETQ. V was trimmed by 3 bases and J by 1 base, leaving 11 bases between them. CDR3 nucleotides: TGCGCCAGCAGCTCTGGGGGGTTGTCCTACGAGCAGTACTTC. This gives the protein CASSSGGLSYEQYF. Combining the CDR3 with reference TRBV5-1 and TRBJ2-7 gives the whole variable domain KAGVTQTPRYLIKTRGQQVTLSCSPISGHRSVSWYQQTPGQGLQFLFEYFSETQRNKGNFPGRFSGRQFSNSRSEMNVSTLELGDSALYLCASSSGGLSYEQYFGPGTRLTVT.

The rearrangement joins TRBV5-7 to TRBJ2-7, with 12 bases lining up with TRBD1. TRBV5-7 carries the ORF label, with uncertain function. The CDR3 loop spans 15 amino acids. V lost 2 bases and J lost 4; bases outside the gene matches: 4. CDR3 protein: CASSFGDRGPYEQYF. The CDR3 DNA reads as TGTGCCAGCAGCTTTGGGGACAGGGGGCCGTACGAGCAGTACTTC.